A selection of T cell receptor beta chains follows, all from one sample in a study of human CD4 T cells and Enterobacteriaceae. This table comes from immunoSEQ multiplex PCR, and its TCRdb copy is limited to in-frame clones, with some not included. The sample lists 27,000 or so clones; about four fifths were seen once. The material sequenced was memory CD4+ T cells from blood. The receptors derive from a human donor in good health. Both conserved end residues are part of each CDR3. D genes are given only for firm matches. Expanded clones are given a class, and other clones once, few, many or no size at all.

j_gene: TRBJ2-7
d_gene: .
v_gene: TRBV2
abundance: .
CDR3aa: CASSDLVAAPYEQYF
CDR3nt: TGTGCCAGCAGTGATTTAGTAGCGGCACCCTACGAGCAGTACTTC

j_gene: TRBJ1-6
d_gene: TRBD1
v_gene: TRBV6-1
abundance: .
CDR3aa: CASSAREGQGARSPLHF
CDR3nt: TGTGCCAGCAGTGCTCGGGAGGGACAGGGGGCTCGGTCACCCCTCCACTTT

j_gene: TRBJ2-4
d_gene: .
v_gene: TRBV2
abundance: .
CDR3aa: CASLNRGLAGAF
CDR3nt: TGTGCCAGCTTGAATCGGGGGTTAGCCGGAGCCTTC

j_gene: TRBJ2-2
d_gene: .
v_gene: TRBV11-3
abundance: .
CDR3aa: CASSGQFSNTGELFF
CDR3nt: TGTGCCAGCAGCGGACAGTTCTCGAACACCGGGGAGCTGTTTTTT

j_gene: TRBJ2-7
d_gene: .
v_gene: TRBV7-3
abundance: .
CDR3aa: CASSLKVVEQYF
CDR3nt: TGTGCCAGCAGCTTAAAGGTAGTCGAGCAGTACTTC

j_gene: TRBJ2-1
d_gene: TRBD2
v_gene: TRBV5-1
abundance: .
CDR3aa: CASSLALAGQSSYNEQFF
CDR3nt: TGCGCCAGCAGCTTGGCCCTAGCGGGACAGAGCTCCTACAATGAGCAGTTCTTC

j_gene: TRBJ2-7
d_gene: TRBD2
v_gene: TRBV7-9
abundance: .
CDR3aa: CASSSGSGSRYEQYF
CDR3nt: TGTGCCAGCAGCTCAGGGAGCGGGAGTCGATACGAGCAGTACTTC

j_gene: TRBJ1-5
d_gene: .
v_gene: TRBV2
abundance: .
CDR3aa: CASSDESGSNQPQHF
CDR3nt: TGTGCCAGCAGTGATGAGAGCGGTAGCAATCAGCCCCAGCATTTT

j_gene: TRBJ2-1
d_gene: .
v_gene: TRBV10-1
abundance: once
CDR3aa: CASSEGGGYEQFF
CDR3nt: TGCGCCAGCAGTGAAGGAGGGGGTTATGAGCAGTTCTTC

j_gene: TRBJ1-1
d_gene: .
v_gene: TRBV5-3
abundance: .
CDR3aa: CARSPIRPGLRNTEAFF
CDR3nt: TGTGCCAGAAGCCCGATACGCCCAGGGTTGAGGAACACTGAAGCTTTCTTT

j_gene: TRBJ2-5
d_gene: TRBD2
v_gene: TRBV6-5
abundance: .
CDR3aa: CASSYFQRGRETQHF
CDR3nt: TGTGCCAGCAGTTACTTCCAGCGGGGCCGGGAGACCCAGCACTTC

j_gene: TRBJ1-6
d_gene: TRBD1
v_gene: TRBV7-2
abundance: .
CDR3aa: CASSLAGGGSPLHF
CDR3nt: TGTGCCAGCAGCTTAGCAGGGGGCGGTTCACCCCTCCACTTT

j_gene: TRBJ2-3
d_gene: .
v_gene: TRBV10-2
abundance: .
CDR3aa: CASTQSEVAVTDTQYF
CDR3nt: TGCGCCAGCACTCAGAGTGAGGTAGCTGTCACAGATACGCAGTATTTT

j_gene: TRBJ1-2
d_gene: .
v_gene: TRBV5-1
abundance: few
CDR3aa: CASSLRNGYGYTF
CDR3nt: TGCGCCAGCAGCTTGCGGAACGGCTATGGCTACACCTTC

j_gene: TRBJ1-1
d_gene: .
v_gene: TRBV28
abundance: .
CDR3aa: CASSLTRRTEAFF
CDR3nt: TGTGCCAGCAGCCTCACACGGCGCACTGAAGCTTTCTTT

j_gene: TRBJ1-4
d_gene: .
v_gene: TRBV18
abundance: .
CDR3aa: CASSPTPGSRGEKLFF
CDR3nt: TGTGCCAGCTCACCTACGCCGGGCTCCCGGGGTGAAAAACTGTTTTTT

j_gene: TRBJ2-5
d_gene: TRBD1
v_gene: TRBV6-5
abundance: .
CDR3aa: CASSYDRAETQYF
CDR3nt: TGTGCCAGCAGTTACGACAGGGCTGAGACCCAGTACTTC

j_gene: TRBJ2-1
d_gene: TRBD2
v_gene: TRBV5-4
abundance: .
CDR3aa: CASSPSGGARNEQFF
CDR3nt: TGTGCCAGCAGCCCAAGCGGGGGGGCCAGGAATGAGCAGTTCTTC

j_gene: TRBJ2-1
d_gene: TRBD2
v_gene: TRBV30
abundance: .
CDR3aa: CASLTRGVKGNEQFF
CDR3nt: TGTGCCTCTCTGACCCGGGGGGTGAAGGGCAATGAGCAGTTCTTC

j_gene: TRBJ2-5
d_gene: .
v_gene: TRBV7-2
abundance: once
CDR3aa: CASSGRTDWKRETQYF
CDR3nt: TGTGCCAGCAGCGGTCGGACAGACTGGAAGCGGGAGACCCAGTACTTC

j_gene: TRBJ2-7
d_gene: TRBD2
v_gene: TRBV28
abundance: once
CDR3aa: CASCPGGAYEQYF
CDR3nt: TGTGCCAGCTGCCCCGGGGGGGCCTACGAGCAGTACTTC

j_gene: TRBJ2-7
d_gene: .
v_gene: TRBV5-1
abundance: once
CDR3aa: CASSLGLGYEQYF
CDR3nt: TGCGCCAGCAGCTTGGGTCTAGGGTACGAGCAGTACTTC

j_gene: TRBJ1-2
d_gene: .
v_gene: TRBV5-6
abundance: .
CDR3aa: CASSLRGADYGYTF
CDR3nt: TGTGCCAGCAGCTTGCGGGGGGCGGACTATGGCTACACCTTC

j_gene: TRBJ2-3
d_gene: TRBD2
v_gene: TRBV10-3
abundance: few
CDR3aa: CAIRAGGRTDTQYF
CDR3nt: TGTGCCATCAGAGCGGGGGGCCGCACAGATACGCAGTATTTT

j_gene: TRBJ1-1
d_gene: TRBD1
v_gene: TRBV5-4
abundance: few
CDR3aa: CASSVGTGDFMNTEAFF
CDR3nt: TGTGCCAGCAGCGTGGGGACAGGGGACTTCATGAACACTGAAGCTTTCTTT

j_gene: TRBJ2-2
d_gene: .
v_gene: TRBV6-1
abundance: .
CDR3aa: CASRQGTSVGELFF
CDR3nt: TGTGCCAGCAGACAGGGGACTTCCGTCGGGGAGCTGTTTTTT

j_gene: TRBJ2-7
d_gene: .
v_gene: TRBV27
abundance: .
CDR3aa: CASRRHQGPGANEQYF
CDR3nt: TGTGCCAGCAGACGACACCAGGGCCCGGGGGCGAACGAGCAGTACTTC

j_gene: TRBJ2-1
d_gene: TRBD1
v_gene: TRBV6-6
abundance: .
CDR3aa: CASGRGGSDNEQFF
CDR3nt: TGTGCCAGCGGGCGAGGGGGCAGCGACAATGAGCAGTTCTTC

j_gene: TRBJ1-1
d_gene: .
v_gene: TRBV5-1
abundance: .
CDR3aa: CASSLTSGRGNTEAFF
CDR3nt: TGCGCCAGCAGCTTGACCTCCGGACGGGGAAACACTGAAGCTTTCTTT

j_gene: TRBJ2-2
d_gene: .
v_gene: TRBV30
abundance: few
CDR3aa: CAWSVRGSGELFF
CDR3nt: TGTGCCTGGAGTGTAAGGGGGTCCGGGGAGCTGTTTTTT